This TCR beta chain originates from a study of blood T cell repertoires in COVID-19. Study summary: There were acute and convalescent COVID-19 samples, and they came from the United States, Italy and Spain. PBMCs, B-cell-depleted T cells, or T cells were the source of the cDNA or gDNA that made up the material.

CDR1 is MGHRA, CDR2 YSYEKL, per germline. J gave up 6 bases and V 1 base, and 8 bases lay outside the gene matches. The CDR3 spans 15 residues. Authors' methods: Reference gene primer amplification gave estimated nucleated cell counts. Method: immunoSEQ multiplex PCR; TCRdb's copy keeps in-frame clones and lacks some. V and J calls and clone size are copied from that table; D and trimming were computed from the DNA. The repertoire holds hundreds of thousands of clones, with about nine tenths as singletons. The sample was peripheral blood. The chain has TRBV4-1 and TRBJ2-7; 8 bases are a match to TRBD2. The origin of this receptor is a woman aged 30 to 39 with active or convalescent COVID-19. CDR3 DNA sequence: TGCGCCAGCAGCCAAGTGGTAGCGGGATCGGGCGAGCAGTACTTC. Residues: CASSQVVAGSGEQYF.